These T cell receptor beta chains were read from a single sample in a study of blood T cell repertoires in COVID-19. The table came from immunoSEQ multiplex PCR; TCRdb's copy has only in-frame clones and leaves some out. Counted here are about 130,000 clones, 60% to 75% occurring once; the ten biggest clones make up approximately 2%. The source material was peripheral blood. These receptors all come from a woman aged 70-85 years with acute or convalescent COVID-19. Both conserved end residues are part of each CDR3.

TRBJ1-1,TRBV19,CASRTQGQDFMNTEAFF
TRBJ2-1,TRBV13,CASSNGLAGVVEQFF
TRBJ2-1,TRBV10-2,CASSEGMGSGISNEQFF
TRBJ1-1,TRBV12-5,CASGLERVANTEAFF
TRBJ1-4,TRBV4-1,CASSQGVLARKTNEKLFF
TRBJ1-2,TRBV10-2,CASSERTGANGYTF
TRBJ2-1,TRBV11-1,CASSLGWTVYNEQFF
TRBJ2-2,TRBV27,CASSLLWRENTGELFF
TRBJ1-2,TRBV5-1,CASSRSGQGNYGYTF
TRBJ1-4,TRBV27,CASSPKDRRSEKLFF
TRBJ2-3,TRBV5-8,CASSRRRGANTDTQYF
TRBJ2-1,TRBV30,CAWDQSGSNYNEQFF
TRBJ1-5,TRBV27,CASSSQGSHQPQHF
TRBJ2-2,TRBV13,CASRIARGGANTGELFF
TRBJ2-7,TRBV6-5,CASSKGPPGLGEQYF
TRBJ1-5,TRBV19,CASRSQPGTGGEPQHF